The clone carrying this T cell receptor (beta chain) was seen a few times. This sample was included in a study of blood T cells in healthy people across ages. Donors gave roughly 10 milliliters of peripheral blood apiece. PCR was performed a second time for roughly 6 to 12 cycles using a sample-barcoded 5' primer and a J-beta primer mix. TCRdb reanalysed the 5' RACE reads using MiXCR and keeps one entry per CDR3 protein. This table has nearly 800,000 distinct CDR3 sequences, more than 55% appearing once. CDR1 and CDR2 (germline): DFQATT, SNEGSKA (reference sequence). The ends lost 3 bases at V and 0 bases at J; junction bases unmatched: 3. This CDR3 has 14 residues.

The sequencing sample was made of blood. This TCR derives from a man aged 35-49 years in good health. This chain uses TRBV20-1 with TRBJ2-3, with 7 nucleotides matching TRBD2. CDR3 sequence reads: CSARGTTSTDTQYF. The CDR3 bases are TGCAGTGCTAGGGGGACTACTAGCACAGATACGCAGTATTTT.